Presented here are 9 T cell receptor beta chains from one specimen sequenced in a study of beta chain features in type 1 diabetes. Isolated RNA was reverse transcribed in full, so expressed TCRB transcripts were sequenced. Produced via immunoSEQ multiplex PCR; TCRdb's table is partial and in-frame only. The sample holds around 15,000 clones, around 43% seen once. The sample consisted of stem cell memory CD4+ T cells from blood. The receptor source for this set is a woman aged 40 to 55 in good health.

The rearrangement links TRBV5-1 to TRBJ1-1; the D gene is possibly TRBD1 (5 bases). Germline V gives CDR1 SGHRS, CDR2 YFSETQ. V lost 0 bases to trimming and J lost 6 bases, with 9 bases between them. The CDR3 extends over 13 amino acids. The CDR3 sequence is CASSLGRGAEAFF. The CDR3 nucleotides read TGCGCCAGCAGCTTGGGACGGGGGGCTGAAGCTTTCTTT.

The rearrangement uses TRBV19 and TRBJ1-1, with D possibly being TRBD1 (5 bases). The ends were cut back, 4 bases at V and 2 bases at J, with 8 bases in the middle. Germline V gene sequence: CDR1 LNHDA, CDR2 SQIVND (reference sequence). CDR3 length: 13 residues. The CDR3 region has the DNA TGTGCCAGTAGTACTGGACAAAACACTGAAGCTTTCTTT. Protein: CASSTGQNTEAFF.

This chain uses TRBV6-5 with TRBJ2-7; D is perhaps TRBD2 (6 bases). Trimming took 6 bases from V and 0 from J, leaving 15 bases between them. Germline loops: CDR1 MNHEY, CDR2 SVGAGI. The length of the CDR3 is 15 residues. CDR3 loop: CASRRDGTPSYEQYF. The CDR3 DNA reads TGTGCCAGCAGGCGTGACGGGACTCCCTCCTACGAGCAGTACTTC.

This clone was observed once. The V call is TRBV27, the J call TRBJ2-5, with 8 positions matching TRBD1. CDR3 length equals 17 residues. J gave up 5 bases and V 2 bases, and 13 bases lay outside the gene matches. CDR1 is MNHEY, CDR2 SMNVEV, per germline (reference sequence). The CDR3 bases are TGTGCCAGCAGTTTAAGGCCGGACAGGGTTTCGGTGGAGACCCAGTACTTC. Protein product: CASSLRPDRVSVETQYF.

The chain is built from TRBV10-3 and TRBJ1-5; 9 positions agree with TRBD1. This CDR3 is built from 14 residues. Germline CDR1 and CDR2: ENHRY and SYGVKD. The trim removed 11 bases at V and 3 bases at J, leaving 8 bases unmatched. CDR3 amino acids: CAGGTGLTNQPQHF. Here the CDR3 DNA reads TGTGCCGGAGGGACAGGGCTTACCAATCAGCCCCAGCATTTT.

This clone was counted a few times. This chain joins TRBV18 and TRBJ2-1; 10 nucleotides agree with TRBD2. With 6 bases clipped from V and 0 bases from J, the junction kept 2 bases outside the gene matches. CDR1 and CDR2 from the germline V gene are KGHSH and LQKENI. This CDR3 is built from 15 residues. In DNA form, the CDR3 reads TGTGCCAGCTCCCCTAGCGGGGGCTCCTACAATGAGCAGTTCTTC. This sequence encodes CASSPSGGSYNEQFF.

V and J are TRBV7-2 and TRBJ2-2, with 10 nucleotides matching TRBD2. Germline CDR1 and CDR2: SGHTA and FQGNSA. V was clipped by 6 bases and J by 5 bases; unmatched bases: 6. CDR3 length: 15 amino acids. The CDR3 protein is CASRSPGLATGELFF. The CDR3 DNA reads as TGTGCCAGCAGATCCCCGGGACTAGCGACCGGGGAGCTGTTTTTT. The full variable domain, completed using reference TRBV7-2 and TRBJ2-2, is GAGVSQSPSNKVTEKGKDVELRCDPISGHTALYWYRQSLGQGLEFLIYFQGNSAPDKSGLPSDRFSAERTGGSVSTLTIQRTQQEDSAVYLCASRSPGLATGELFFGEGSRLTVL.

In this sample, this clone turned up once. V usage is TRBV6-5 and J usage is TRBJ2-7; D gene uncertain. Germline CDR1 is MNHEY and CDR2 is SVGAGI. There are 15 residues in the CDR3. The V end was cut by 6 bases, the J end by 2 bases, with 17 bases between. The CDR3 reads CASSPIEAVAYEQYF. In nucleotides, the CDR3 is TGTGCCAGCAGCCCTATAGAGGCGGTAGCCTACGAGCAGTACTTC.

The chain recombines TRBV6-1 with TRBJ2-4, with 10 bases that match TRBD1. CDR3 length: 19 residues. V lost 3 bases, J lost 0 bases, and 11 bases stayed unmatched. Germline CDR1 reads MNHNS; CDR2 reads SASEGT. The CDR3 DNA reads TGTGCCAGCAGTGACACCCCGGGACAGGGGTTTCTAGCCAAAAACATTCAGTACTTC. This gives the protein CASSDTPGQGFLAKNIQYF.